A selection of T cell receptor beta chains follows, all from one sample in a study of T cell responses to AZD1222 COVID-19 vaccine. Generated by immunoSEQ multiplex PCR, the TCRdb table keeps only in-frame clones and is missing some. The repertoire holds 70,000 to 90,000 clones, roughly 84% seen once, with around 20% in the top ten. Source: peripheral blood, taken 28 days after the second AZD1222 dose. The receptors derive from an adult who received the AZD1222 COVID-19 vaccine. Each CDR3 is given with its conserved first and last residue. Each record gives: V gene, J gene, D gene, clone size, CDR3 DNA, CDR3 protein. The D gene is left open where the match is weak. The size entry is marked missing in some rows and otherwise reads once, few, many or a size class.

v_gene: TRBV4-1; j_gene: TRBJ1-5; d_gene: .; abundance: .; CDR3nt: TGCGCCAGCAGCCAAAGTGGGGGGATCCAGCCCCAGCATTTT; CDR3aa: CASSQSGGIQPQHF
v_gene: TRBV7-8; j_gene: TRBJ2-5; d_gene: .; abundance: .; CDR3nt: TGTGCCAGCAGCCCTCAAGAGACCCAGTACTTC; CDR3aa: CASSPQETQYF
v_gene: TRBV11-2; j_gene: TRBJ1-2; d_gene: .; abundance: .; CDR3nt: TGTGCCAGCAGCCCCGAAGGACTCCTTAACTATGGCTACACCTTC; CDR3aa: CASSPEGLLNYGYTF
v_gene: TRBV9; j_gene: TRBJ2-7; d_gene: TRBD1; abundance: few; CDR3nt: TGTGCCAGCAGCCATGGACAGGGGGCTGACGAGCAGTACTTC; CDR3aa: CASSHGQGADEQYF
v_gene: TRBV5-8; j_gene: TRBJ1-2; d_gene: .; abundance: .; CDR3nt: TGTGCCAGCAGCTTGGTAGGGGCCGGCTACACCTTC; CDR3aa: CASSLVGAGYTF
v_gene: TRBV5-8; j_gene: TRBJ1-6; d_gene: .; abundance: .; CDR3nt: TGTGCCAGCAGCATGTTGGGGACGGAGAATTCACCCCTCCACTTT; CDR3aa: CASSMLGTENSPLHF
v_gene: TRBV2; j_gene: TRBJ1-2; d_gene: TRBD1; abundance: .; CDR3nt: TGTGCCAGCAGAGGACAGGGCTATGGCTACACCTTC; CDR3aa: CASRGQGYGYTF
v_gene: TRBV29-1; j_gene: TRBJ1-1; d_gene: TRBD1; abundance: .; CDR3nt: TGCAGCTTAGTAAAGGACAGGGCAGCAAGACGAGCTTTCTTT; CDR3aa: CSLVKDRAARRAFF
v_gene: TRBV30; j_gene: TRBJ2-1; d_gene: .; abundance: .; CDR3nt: TGTGCCTGGAGTACGGGAAAGTATGAGCAGTTCTTC; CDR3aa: CAWSTGKYEQFF
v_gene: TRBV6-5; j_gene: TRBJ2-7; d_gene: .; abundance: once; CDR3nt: TGTGCCAGCAGACGAGGGGACACTTCCTACGAGCAGTACTTC; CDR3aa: CASRRGDTSYEQYF
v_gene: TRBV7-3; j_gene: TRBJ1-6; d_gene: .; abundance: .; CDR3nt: TGTGCCAGCAGCTCTAGGGGGACCTATAATTCACCCCTCCACTTT; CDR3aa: CASSSRGTYNSPLHF
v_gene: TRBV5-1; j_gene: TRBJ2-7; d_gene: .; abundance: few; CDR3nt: TGCGCCAGCAGCGGGATGGGGGCCGGGGGCGAGCAGTACTTC; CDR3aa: CASSGMGAGGEQYF
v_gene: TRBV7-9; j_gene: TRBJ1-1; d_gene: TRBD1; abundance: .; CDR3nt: TGTGCCAGCAGCCCGGGCGTTGGACAGGGCCCGAGTCGAACTTTCTTT; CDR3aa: CASSPGVGQGPSRTFF
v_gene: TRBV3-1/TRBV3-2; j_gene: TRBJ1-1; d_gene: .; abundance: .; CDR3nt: TGTGCCAGCAGCCACGGGGGGCTCACTGAAGCTTTCTTT; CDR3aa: CASSHGGLTEAFF
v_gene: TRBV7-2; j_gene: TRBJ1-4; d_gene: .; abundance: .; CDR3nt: TGTGCCAGCAGCTTACAGGGGCCCGCAACTAATGAAAAACTGTTTTTT; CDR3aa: CASSLQGPATNEKLFF
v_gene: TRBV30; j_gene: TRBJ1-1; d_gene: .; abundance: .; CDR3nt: TGTGCCTGGAGTGTACGGCGAGGGGAGGCTTTCTTT; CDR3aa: CAWSVRRGEAFF
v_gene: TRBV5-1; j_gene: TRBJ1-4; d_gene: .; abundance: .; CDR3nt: TGCGCCAGCAGCTTGGAAGTGGAACAGATGCGCGAAAAACTGTTTTTT; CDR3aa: CASSLEVEQMREKLFF
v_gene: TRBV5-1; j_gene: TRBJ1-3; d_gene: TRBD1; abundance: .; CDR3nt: TGCGCCAGCAGCGGGGGACAGCCCTCTGGAAACACCATATATTTT; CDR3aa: CASSGGQPSGNTIYF
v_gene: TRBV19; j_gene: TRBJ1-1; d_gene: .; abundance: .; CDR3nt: TGTGCCAGTAGTATAAAGTCTGGGAGGATCACTGAAGCTTTCTTT; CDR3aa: CASSIKSGRITEAFF
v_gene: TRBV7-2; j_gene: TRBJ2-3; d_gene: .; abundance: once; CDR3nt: TGTGCCAGCAGCTCAGGGGGGTATACTAGCACAGATACGCAGTATTTT; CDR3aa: CASSSGGYTSTDTQYF
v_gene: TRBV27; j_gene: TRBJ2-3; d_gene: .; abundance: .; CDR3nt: TGTGCCAGCAGTGTCGGGGGCCGGGGCACAGATACGCAGTATTTT; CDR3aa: CASSVGGRGTDTQYF
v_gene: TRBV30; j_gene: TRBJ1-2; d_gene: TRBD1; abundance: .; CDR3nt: TGTGCCTGGAGTGGACGGGTCAGACAGGGTCATGGCTACACCTTC; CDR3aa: CAWSGRVRQGHGYTF
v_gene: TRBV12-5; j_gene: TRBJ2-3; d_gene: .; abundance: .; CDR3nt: TGTGCTAGTGGTCCTCCAGAGTGGCGGCTGACAGATACGCAGTATTTT; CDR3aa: CASGPPEWRLTDTQYF
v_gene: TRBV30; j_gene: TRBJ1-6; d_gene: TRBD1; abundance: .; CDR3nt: TGTGCCTGGAGTAATGCAGGGGGCGAAAATTCACCCCTCCACTTT; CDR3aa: CAWSNAGGENSPLHF
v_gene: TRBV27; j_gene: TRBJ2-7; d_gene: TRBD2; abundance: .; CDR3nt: TGTGCCAGCAGACCCCTCAGGGCTAGCGGGGCGCTCTACGAGCAGTACTTC; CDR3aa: CASRPLRASGALYEQYF
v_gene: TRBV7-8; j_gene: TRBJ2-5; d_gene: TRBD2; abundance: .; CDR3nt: TGTGCCAGCACAATAAGCGGGGGAAGGGAGACCCAGTACTTC; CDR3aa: CASTISGGRETQYF
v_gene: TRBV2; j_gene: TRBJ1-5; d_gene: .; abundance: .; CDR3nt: TGTGCCAGCAGTGAGGACGATAGCAATCAGCCCCAGCATTTT; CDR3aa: CASSEDDSNQPQHF
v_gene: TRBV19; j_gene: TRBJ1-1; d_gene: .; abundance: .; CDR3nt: TGTGCCAGTACTCCATCGCCGGGGCGGACTGAAGCTTTCTTT; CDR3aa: CASTPSPGRTEAFF
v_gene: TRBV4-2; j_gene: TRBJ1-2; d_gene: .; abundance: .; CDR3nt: TGTGCCAGCAGCCACAACTATGGCTACACCTTC; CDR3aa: CASSHNYGYTF
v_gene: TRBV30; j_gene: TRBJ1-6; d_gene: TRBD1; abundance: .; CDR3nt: TGTGCTACGACAGGGAGAGGAAGCTCCTATAATTCACCCCTCCACTTT; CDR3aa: CATTGRGSSYNSPLHF
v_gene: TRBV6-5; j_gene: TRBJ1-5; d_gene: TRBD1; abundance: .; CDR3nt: TGTGCCAGCAGGAGGGGGCGAGAGGGCAATCAGCCCCAGCATTTT; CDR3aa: CASRRGREGNQPQHF
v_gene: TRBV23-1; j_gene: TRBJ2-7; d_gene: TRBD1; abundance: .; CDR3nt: TGCGCCAGCAGTCAATCGGGGACAGACCCCTACTACGAGCAGTACTTC; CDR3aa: CASSQSGTDPYYEQYF
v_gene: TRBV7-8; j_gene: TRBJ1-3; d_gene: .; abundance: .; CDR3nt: TGTGCCAGCAGCTTAGCTGCTGATTCTGGAAACACCATATATTTT; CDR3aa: CASSLAADSGNTIYF
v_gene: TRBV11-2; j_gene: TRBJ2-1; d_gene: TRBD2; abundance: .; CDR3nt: TGTGCCAGCAGCCCCCAACCCTTCCTAGCGGGGGGTTACAATGAGCAGTTCTTC; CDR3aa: CASSPQPFLAGGYNEQFF
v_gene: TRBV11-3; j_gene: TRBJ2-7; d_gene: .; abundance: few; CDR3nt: TGTGCCAGCAGCTTATTGGAGGGGGAGCAGTACTTC; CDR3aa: CASSLLEGEQYF
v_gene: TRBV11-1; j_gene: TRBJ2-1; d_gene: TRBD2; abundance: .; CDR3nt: TGTGCCAGCAGCCCAACCGGGACTAGCGGATACAATGAGCAGTTCTTC; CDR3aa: CASSPTGTSGYNEQFF
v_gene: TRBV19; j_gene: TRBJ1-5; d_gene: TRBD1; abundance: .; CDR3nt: TGTGCCAGTAGCCAGGGGGTCGAGCAGCCCCAGCATTTT; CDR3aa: CASSQGVEQPQHF
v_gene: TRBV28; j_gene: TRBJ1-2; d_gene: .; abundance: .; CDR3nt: TGTGCCAGCAGTCCCACCGGAGGGGTATTCAACTATGGCTACACCTTC; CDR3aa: CASSPTGGVFNYGYTF
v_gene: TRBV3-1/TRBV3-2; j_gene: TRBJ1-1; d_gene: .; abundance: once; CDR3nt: TGTGCCAGCAGCTTTCGAGGGGAGTCCACTGAAGCTTTCTTT; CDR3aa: CASSFRGESTEAFF
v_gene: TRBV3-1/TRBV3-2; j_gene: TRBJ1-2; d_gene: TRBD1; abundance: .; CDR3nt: TGTGCCAGCAGCCAGCCACAGGGGTCAGGCTACACCTTC; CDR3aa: CASSQPQGSGYTF
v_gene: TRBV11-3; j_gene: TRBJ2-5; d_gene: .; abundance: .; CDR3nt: TGTGCCAGCAGCTTGAGGGGGGTGGAAGAGACCCAGTACTTC; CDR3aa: CASSLRGVEETQYF